Listed below are T cell receptor beta chains from one sample, sequenced in a study of T cells in Graves' hyperthyroidism and ophthalmopathy. MiXCR was run by TCRdb on the multiplex PCR reads, yielding one entry per CDR3 protein. Here the sample spans about 760,000 distinct CDR3 sequences, 35% being singletons. Sequencing was done on a sample of blood. The receptors originated from a woman aged 40 to 49 with Graves' hyperthyroidism. The CDR3 runs from the conserved cysteine through the conserved F or W. Each record gives: V gene, CDR3 protein.

>TRBV15
CATSSQVGGRQETQYF
>TRBV10-3
CAISGGGQGVNEQFF
>TRBV10-3
CASSFPDGSYTDTQYF
>TRBV7-9
CASTLSGAYEQYF
>TRBV7-2
CASRVAGGNEQYF
>TRBV6-1
CASSPLVDYGYTF
>TRBV2
CASSLVLAGSWGTQYF
>TRBV19
CASSPAFQTERQYF
>TRBV20-1
CSARQVNTGELFF
>TRBV6-4
CASSVGSITNTEAFF
>TRBV10-3
CAISNNHEQYF
>TRBV6-5
CASSYSISSDTEAFF
>TRBV7-3
CASSSQGWNTEAFF
>TRBV10-3
CAIRLTAYEQYF
>TRBV7-2
CASSEGQMGAEAFF
>TRBV7-2
CASSLKGGMNTEAFF
>TRBV6-5
CASSYVPGDRVCEAFF
>TRBV24-1
CATSDRGQGYEQYF